This TCR beta chain was captured in a study of blood T cell repertoires in COVID-19. Study-level background: Sites across the United States, Italy and Spain contributed samples from acute and convalescent COVID-19. From T cells, B-cell-depleted T cells, or PBMCs came the material, which was cDNA or gDNA.

Seattle patients were enrolled during active infection and followed longitudinally. The CDR3 runs to 11 residues. Per germline, CDR1 MNHEY and CDR2 SVGEGT. V lost 5 bases and J 8 bases, leaving 9 bases between the germline ends. Methods used by the authors: Nucleated cell counts were estimated from reference gene primer amplification. Sequencing was performed with immunoSEQ multiplex PCR; in TCRdb, only in-frame clones are kept and a portion is missing. V and J calls and clone size are those listed in that table; D and trimming were worked out from the DNA. Among 150,000 to 200,000 clones listed, 92% were seen once.

The sequence derives from a man younger than 40 with COVID-19, enrolled during active disease. The rearrangement links TRBV6-2 or TRBV6-3 to TRBJ1-2; no reliable D call. The sequencing sample was made of peripheral blood. The CDR3 is CASSLGGGYTF. The CDR3 DNA follows: TGTGCCAGCAGTCTGGGAGGAGGCTACACCTTC.